These T cell receptor beta chains were read from a single sample in a study of T cell repertoires in cytomegalovirus infection. TCRdb itself ran the reads through MiXCR, one entry per CDR3 protein. This sample has about 400,000 distinct CDR3 sequences, with about a sixth found just once. The specimen was PBMCs. The receptors stem from a human donor in good health (CMV status not recorded). Some clones in this sample may be carry-over from other donors' samples. CDR3s include the opening cysteine and the closing phenylalanine or tryptophan. The D gene is left open where the match is weak. Only part of the rows carry a size: once, few, many, or a class if the clone is expanded.

clone size	V gene	D gene	J gene	CDR3 DNA	CDR3 protein
few	TRBV19	-	TRBJ2-1	TGTGCCAGTAGCCTACAGGGAGGCCTCAATGAGCAGTTCTTC	CASSLQGGLNEQFF
few	TRBV28	-	TRBJ2-1	TGTGCCAGCAGTCCCAACTCGGGATATTACAATGAGCAGTTCTTC	CASSPNSGYYNEQFF
few	TRBV20-1	TRBD2	TRBJ2-5	TGCAGTGCGCGGGGGGGCGAGACCCAGTACTTC	CSARGGETQYF
-	TRBV2	TRBD1	TRBJ1-2	TGTGCCAGCAGTGACCAGGGGGTTTATGGCTACACCTTC	CASSDQGVYGYTF
-	TRBV5-5	-	TRBJ2-7	TGTGCCAGCAGCTTGGAGGGTGCCTACGAGCAGTACTTC	CASSLEGAYEQYF
-	TRBV29-1	-	TRBJ2-2	TGCAGCCACGGGACTTCGAACACCGGGGAGCTGTTTTTT	CSHGTSNTGELFF
many	TRBV7-2	-	TRBJ2-3	TGTGCCAGCAGCCCGCTAGGATACTACAGGGTGGGCACAGATACGCAGTATTTT	CASSPLGYYRVGTDTQYF
-	TRBV5-4	TRBD1	TRBJ1-1	TGTGCCAGCAGCCCGACAGGGGTGTTAAGGAACACTGAAGCTTTCTTT	CASSPTGVLRNTEAFF
many	TRBV11-2	-	TRBJ1-3	TGTGCCAGCAGCTTAGATCAGGGTGTCGCTGGAAACACCATATATTTT	CASSLDQGVAGNTIYF
-	TRBV20-1	-	TRBJ1-1	TGCAGTGCTAGATCCGACCGGGACACTGCTTTCTTT	CSARSDRDTAFF
-	TRBV6-5	-	TRBJ1-1	TGTGCCAGTGTACAAACGGGTTTATCTGAAGCTTTCTTT	CASVQTGLSEAFF
few	TRBV7-6	-	TRBJ1-1	TGTGCCAGCAGCAAAACGAGCGGCAGGGGTCGTGGGACTGAAGCTTTCTTT	CASSKTSGRGRGTEAFF
-	TRBV12-3/TRBV12-4	TRBD1	TRBJ1-5	TGTGCCAGCAGTGAGACAGGGGGTAGCAATCAGCCCCAGCATTTT	CASSETGGSNQPQHF
few	TRBV11-2	-	TRBJ2-3	TGTGCCAGCATCCGTGACAGATACACAGATACGCAGTATTTT	CASIRDRYTDTQYF
-	TRBV7-6	-	TRBJ2-2	TGTGCCAGCAGCCGCACAGTATCCGGGGAGCTGTTTTTT	CASSRTVSGELFF
-	TRBV7-2	-	TRBJ2-5	TGTGCCAGCAGCTTAGGTTACAGGGGGGCTAGCGGGATGGAGACCCAGTACTTC	CASSLGYRGASGMETQYF
few	TRBV20-1	-	TRBJ1-5	TGCAGTGCTTTCGTCCTCGGGGGAAGGACCAATCAGCCCCAGCATTTT	CSAFVLGGRTNQPQHF
few	TRBV28	-	TRBJ1-1	TGTGCCAGCACCCTCGGAGGGGGTTGGACTGAAGCTTTCTTT	CASTLGGGWTEAFF
many	TRBV7-2	-	TRBJ2-3	TGTGCCAGCAGCTTAAGGATGGGAGTGGATACGCAGTATTTT	CASSLRMGVDTQYF
many	TRBV12-3/TRBV12-4	-	TRBJ2-1	TGTGCCAGCAGTTTTGGGAACAATGAGCAGTTCTTC	CASSFGNNEQFF
many	TRBV12-3/TRBV12-4	-	TRBJ1-1	TGTGCCAGCGTCAGGGGTGATACTGAAGCTTTCTTT	CASVRGDTEAFF
-	TRBV15	TRBD1	TRBJ1-5	TGTGCCACCAGCAAAGGACAGGGAGGGCATCAGCCCCAGCATTTT	CATSKGQGGHQPQHF
few	TRBV7-2	-	TRBJ2-7	TGTGCCAGCAGCTTAGTGGGGATCCACGAGCAGTACTTC	CASSLVGIHEQYF
many	TRBV7-2	TRBD2	TRBJ2-7	TGTGCCAGCAGTCCCGGACTAGCGGGAGCCCCCGAGCAGTACTTC	CASSPGLAGAPEQYF
many	TRBV7-2	-	TRBJ1-1	TGTGCCAGCAGCTTAGAGGGAAGACGCAACACTGAAGCTTTCTTT	CASSLEGRRNTEAFF
many	TRBV7-2	TRBD2	TRBJ2-1	TGTGCCAGCAGCTTAGATCTAGCGGGCTCCTACAATGAGCAGTTCTTC	CASSLDLAGSYNEQFF
few	TRBV11-2	-	TRBJ1-4	TGTGCCAGCAGCTTACTCGCTGGGGGAGCTGAAAAACTGTTTTTT	CASSLLAGGAEKLFF
many	TRBV11-2	-	TRBJ2-7	TGTGCCAGCAGCTTGTTCCTGCGGGATCGCCACGAGCAGTACTTC	CASSLFLRDRHEQYF
many	TRBV5-4	-	TRBJ1-1	TGTGCCAGCAGCTTGGTTGACGAGATAGAAGCTTTCTTT	CASSLVDEIEAFF
-	TRBV5-1	-	TRBJ2-7	TGCGCCAGCAGGACGGATGACAGGCGGATAGGGACCTACGAGCAGTACTTC	CASRTDDRRIGTYEQYF
many	TRBV7-8	TRBD1	TRBJ1-1	TGTGCCAGCAGCTTCCTCAGGGGGCCGGGCACTGAAGCTTTCTTT	CASSFLRGPGTEAFF